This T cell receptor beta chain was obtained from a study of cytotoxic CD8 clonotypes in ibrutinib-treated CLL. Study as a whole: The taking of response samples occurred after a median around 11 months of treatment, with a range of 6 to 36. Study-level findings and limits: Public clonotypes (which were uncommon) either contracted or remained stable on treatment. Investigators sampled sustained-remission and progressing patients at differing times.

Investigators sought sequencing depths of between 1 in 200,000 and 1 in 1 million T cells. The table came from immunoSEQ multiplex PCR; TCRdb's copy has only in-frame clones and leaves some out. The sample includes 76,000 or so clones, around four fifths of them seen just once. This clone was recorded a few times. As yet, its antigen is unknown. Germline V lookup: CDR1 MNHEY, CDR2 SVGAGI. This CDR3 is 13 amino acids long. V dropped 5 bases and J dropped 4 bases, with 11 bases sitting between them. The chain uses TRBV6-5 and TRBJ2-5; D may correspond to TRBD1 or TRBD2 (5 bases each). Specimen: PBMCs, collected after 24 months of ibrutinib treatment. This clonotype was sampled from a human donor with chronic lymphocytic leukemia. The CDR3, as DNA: TGTGCCAGCAGTCGACTAAGGGGAGAGACCCAGTACTTC. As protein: CASSRLRGETQYF.